A selection of T cell receptor beta chains follows, all from one sample in a study of human T cells and chemical hapten exposure. Each CDR3 protein is one row after TCRdb ran MiXCR on the RACE reads. Here the sample spans some 82,000 distinct CDR3 sequences, roughly a tenth being singletons. Sequenced material: whole blood, taken in connection with sensitization to the hapten diphenylcyclopropenone (DPC). These receptors were taken from a woman between 50 and 59 years old with alopecia areata. Some clones in this sample may be carry-over from other donors' samples. Both conserved end residues are part of each CDR3.

cdr3_aa: CSAGAQPQHF
v_call: TRBV20-1
j_call: TRBJ1-5

cdr3_aa: CASSLWTASTDTQYF
v_call: TRBV11-2
j_call: TRBJ2-3

cdr3_aa: CASSSGYRAGGYTF
v_call: TRBV11-2
j_call: TRBJ1-2

cdr3_aa: CASISFGEEAGVGGTDTQYF
v_call: TRBV19
j_call: TRBJ2-3

cdr3_aa: CASRSNSYEQYF
v_call: TRBV6-6
j_call: TRBJ2-7

cdr3_aa: CSVEVGGAETQYF
v_call: TRBV29-1
j_call: TRBJ2-5

cdr3_aa: CSVGDPPETQYF
v_call: TRBV29-1
j_call: TRBJ2-5

cdr3_aa: CASSNPGGTQETQYF
v_call: TRBV6-6
j_call: TRBJ2-5

cdr3_aa: CASRAAGMSSYNEQFF
v_call: TRBV28
j_call: TRBJ2-1

cdr3_aa: CATSDSRRATGGELFF
v_call: TRBV24-1
j_call: TRBJ2-2

cdr3_aa: CASSISSGNTIYF
v_call: TRBV12-3/TRBV12-4
j_call: TRBJ1-3

cdr3_aa: CSAGTKNEQYF
v_call: TRBV20-1
j_call: TRBJ2-7

cdr3_aa: CASSARTGEQYF
v_call: TRBV7-2
j_call: TRBJ2-7

cdr3_aa: CASSPRMGNEKLFF
v_call: TRBV11-2
j_call: TRBJ1-4

cdr3_aa: CAWKSDNSYEQYF
v_call: TRBV30
j_call: TRBJ2-7

cdr3_aa: CSVERVNTEAFF
v_call: TRBV29-1
j_call: TRBJ1-1

cdr3_aa: CASSLGTLNEQFF
v_call: TRBV5-6
j_call: TRBJ2-1

cdr3_aa: CASSPSSGGSTDTQYF
v_call: TRBV4-2
j_call: TRBJ2-3

cdr3_aa: CSGARSVGYEQFF
v_call: TRBV29-1
j_call: TRBJ2-1

cdr3_aa: CSARGQNTEAFF
v_call: TRBV20-1
j_call: TRBJ1-1

cdr3_aa: CASSLAGYRENTEAFF
v_call: TRBV7-2
j_call: TRBJ1-1

cdr3_aa: CSARGFSYEQYF
v_call: TRBV20-1
j_call: TRBJ2-7